These 14 T cell receptor beta chains originate from one sample sequenced in a study of blood T cells in healthy people across ages. Using a J-beta primer mix together with a sample-barcoded 5' primer, a second PCR was run for roughly 7 to 12 cycles. TCRdb re-called the 5' RACE reads through MiXCR, storing one row per CDR3 protein. The profile shows about 1,500,000 distinct CDR3 sequences, 28% of them singletons. Specimen: blood. The receptors shown here come from a woman in her 30s in good health.

This rearrangement joins TRBV20-1 to TRBJ2-7; D is perhaps TRBD2 (8 bases). V was clipped by 6 bases and J by 3 bases, with 18 bases between them. The CDR3 has 14 residues. CDR1 is DFQATT and CDR2 is SNEGSKA in the germline V gene (reference sequence). For the CDR3, the DNA is TGCAGTGCCAGTACCGGGAGGGGGCTCTACGAGCAGTACTTC. This gives the protein CSASTGRGLYEQYF.

For this clonotype: An end of the junction differs from the germline gene, which may be a read error. This sequence joins TRBV9 and TRBJ1-1, with a tentative D call TRBD1 (6 bases). From germline, CDR1 is SGDLS and CDR2 YYNGEE. The CDR3 totals 14 residues. The DNA for the CDR3 is TGTGCCAGCTGCGTAGGGGGGGGTGGCGCTGAAGCTTTCTTT. It encodes CASCVGGGGAEAFF. Variable domain in full (rest from reference TRBV9 and TRBJ1-1): DSGVTQTPKHLITATGQRVTLRCSPRSGDLSVYWYQQSLDQGLQFLIQYYNGEERAKGNILERFSAQQFPDLHSELNLSSLELGDSALYFCASCVGGGGAEAFFGQGTRLTVV.

In this sample, this clonotype turned up once. The chain couples TRBV6-1 to TRBJ1-3, with D possibly TRBD1 on 5 matching bases. The V and J ends lost 4 bases and 2 bases respectively, with 15 bases between them. The CDR3 consists of 16 residues. Germline V gene lookup returns CDR1 MNHNS and CDR2 SASEGT. The CDR3 loop reads CASSAASTGTGNTIYF. The CDR3, as DNA: TGTGCCAGCAGTGCGGCCTCCACAGGCACTGGAAACACCATATATTTT.

This clonotype was seen many times. The CDR3 here is CASSRPSQETQYF. CDR3 in DNA: TGTGCCAGCAGTCGACCGTCGCAAGAGACCCAGTACTTC. This chain connects TRBV12-3 or TRBV12-4 to TRBJ2-5; D gene unclear. Trimming removed 5 bases from V and 2 bases from J, with 9 bases in between. This CDR3 has 13 amino acids.

This clonotype was detected a few times. Here the CDR3 DNA reads TGTGCCAGCACCCGACCGGGGGGTCCCCACTACGAGCAGTACTTC. Its protein is CASTRPGGPHYEQYF. The chain combines TRBV6-7 with TRBJ2-7; 7 bases agree with TRBD2. TRBV6-7 is noted as an ORF with a role that remains uncertain. The length of the CDR3 is 15 residues. The V segment lost 7 bases and the J segment 3 bases; nucleotides outside the gene matches: 12.

The rearrangement links TRBV20-1 to TRBJ2-4; no clear D gene. The V gene lost 0 bases and the J gene lost 3 bases, with 9 bases spanning the gap. Per germline, CDR1 DFQATT and CDR2 SNEGSKA (reference sequence). The CDR3 runs to 14 residues. The CDR3 loop is CSARDQLGKNIQYF. In nucleotides, the CDR3 is TGCAGTGCTAGAGATCAGTTAGGCAAAAACATTCAGTACTTC.

The V call is TRBV20-1, the J call TRBJ1-1, with no clear D. The CDR3 is 13 amino acids. V was trimmed by 5 bases and J by 6 bases, leaving 16 bases between them. From germline, CDR1 is DFQATT and CDR2 SNEGSKA (reference sequence). The CDR3 region has the DNA TGCAGTGCTCCGAGGCGACCCGGGGCTGAAGCTTTCTTT. This sequence encodes CSAPRRPGAEAFF.

This clonotype was counted at least ten times. The chain has TRBV6-6 and TRBJ2-5, with TRBD2 matching over 14 bases. This CDR3 is built from 16 residues. J gave up 5 bases and V 4 bases, and 6 bases lay outside the gene matches. In germline, CDR1 is MNHNY, CDR2 SVGAGI (reference sequence). CDR3 DNA sequence: TGTGCCAGCAGTTCTAGACTAGCGGGGGGGCCGGAGACCCAGTACTTC. Its protein product is CASSSRLAGGPETQYF.

As concerns this clonotype: At one end, the junction sequence differs from germline, possibly due to a read error. CDR3 nucleotides: TGTGCCAGCAGTTTTGACGGAGGGGGGGGAGATGCGCAGTATTTT. It specifies CASSFDGGGGDAQYF. This chain connects TRBV12-3 or TRBV12-4 to TRBJ2-3, with TRBD2 as a possible D gene (7 bases). The CDR3 contains 15 residues.

The rearrangement joins TRBV5-5 to TRBJ1-6; D remains unclear. CDR1 and CDR2 from the germline V gene are SGHKS and YYEKEE (reference sequence). V was clipped by 2 bases and J by 4 bases, with 16 bases between them. This CDR3 has 17 residues. The CDR3, as DNA: TGTGCCAGCAGCTTCTGGGCCGCATATAAATATAATTCACCCCTCCACTTT. Translation: CASSFWAAYKYNSPLHF.

V usage is TRBV6-2 or TRBV6-3 and J usage is TRBJ1-5; 8 positions match TRBD1. The V gene's germline CDR1 is MNHEY and CDR2 SVGEGT. Trimming removed 5 bases from V and 1 base from J; junction bases left unmatched: 10. There are 17 residues in the CDR3. The CDR3 DNA follows: TGTGCCAGCAGTCCCCGAACAGGGGGTGCGAGCAATCAGCCCCAGCATTTT. Translation gives CASSPRTGGASNQPQHF.

The chain couples TRBV5-1 to TRBJ1-2; D gene ambiguous. The germline V and J ends were trimmed by 0 bases and 4 bases, with 7 bases remaining between them. The CDR3 runs to 13 residues. Germline CDR1 reads SGHRS; CDR2 reads YFSETQ. CDR3 DNA: TGCGCCAGCAGCTTGGTTATCACCTATGGCTACACCTTC. Its protein product is CASSLVITYGYTF.

V is TRBV12-3 or TRBV12-4 and J is TRBJ2-1, with D hard to call. Trimming took off 5 bases at V and 5 bases at J, with 16 bases between the two ends. The CDR3 runs to 15 residues. The CDR3 region has the DNA TGTGCCAGCAGTCCCTACATAACTTGGAACAATGAGCAGTTCTTC. Translated: CASSPYITWNNEQFF.

The table lists this clonotype with a few counts. The rearrangement links TRBV27 to TRBJ2-1, with TRBD2 identical over 15 bases. V shed 5 bases and J 11 bases; nucleotides not matched to a gene: 7. Germline V gene sequence: CDR1 MNHEY, CDR2 SMNVEV (reference sequence). CDR3 length: 15 residues. CDR3 nucleotides: TGTGCCAGCAGTCCGACTGGACTAGCGGGGGGGAAGCAGTTCTTC. It translates to CASSPTGLAGGKQFF.